Below, 25 T cell receptor beta chains from the same sample are listed, as sequenced in a study of STAT3 mutations in large granular lymphocyte leukemia. Study-level results: In T-cell large granular lymphocyte leukemia, about half of patients showed multiple immunodominant subclonotypes.

Their specific antigens are unknown. Generated by immunoSEQ multiplex PCR, the TCRdb table keeps only in-frame clones and is missing some. The data contain 10,000 to 15,000 clones, approximately 80% of them singletons. Sequenced material: peripheral blood mononuclear cells. Every receptor here comes from a man aged 60-69 years with T-cell large granular lymphocyte leukemia. Some clones in this sample may be carry-over from other donors' samples.

V usage is TRBV19 and J usage is TRBJ1-2; a possible D gene is TRBD1 (6 bases). CDR3 size: 13 residues. Trimming took 5 bases from V and 8 from J, leaving 15 bases between them. Germline values: CDR1 LNHDA, CDR2 SQIVND (reference sequence). The CDR3 DNA is TGTGCCAGTAGTGAACAGGGTAAGGGCGGCTACACCTTC. The encoded protein is CASSEQGKGGYTF.

The V call is TRBV19, the J call TRBJ2-1; 13 nucleotides match TRBD2. This CDR3 has 15 amino acids. Unmatched junction bases numbered 4, after V lost 4 bases and J lost 7 bases. Germline lookup yields CDR1 LNHDA and CDR2 SQIVND (reference sequence). Written as DNA, the CDR3 is TGTGCCAGTAGTACCGGGACTAGCGGGGTTAATGAGCAGTTCTTC. Encoded protein: CASSTGTSGVNEQFF.

A single count supports this clone. The chain uses TRBV27 and TRBJ1-1; D is unresolved. Germline V gene lookup returns CDR1 MNHEY and CDR2 SMNVEV (reference sequence). Trimming stripped 0 bases from V and 0 bases from J, with 5 bases between. The CDR3 has 14 residues. CDR3: CASSLSRLNTEAFF. The CDR3 bases are TGTGCCAGCAGTTTATCCAGGTTGAACACTGAAGCTTTCTTT.

The chain is built from TRBV11-2 and TRBJ2-5; D ambiguous. Germline V gives CDR1 SGHAT, CDR2 FQNNGV. V lost 3 bases and J 5 bases, leaving 4 bases between the germline ends. The CDR3 is 11 residues long. The CDR3 sequence: CASSFGETQYF. The CDR3, as DNA: TGTGCCAGCAGCTTCGGGGAGACCCAGTACTTC.

The chain carries TRBV2 and TRBJ1-1; a possible D gene is TRBD1 (6 bases). The V gene's germline CDR1 is SNHLY and CDR2 FYNNEI. The ends were cut back, 9 bases at V and 2 bases at J, with 10 bases in the middle. There are 12 residues in the CDR3. CDR3 DNA: TGTGCCAGGCAGGGGATCAACACTGAAGCTTTCTTT. This codes for CARQGINTEAFF.

This sequence joins TRBV10-3 and TRBJ2-7, with TRBD2 matching 8 bases. V trimming: 10 bases; J trimming: 3 bases; junction bases outside the gene matches: 11. Per germline, CDR1 ENHRY and CDR2 SYGVKD. This CDR3 is built from 14 residues. In DNA form, the CDR3 reads TGTGCCACCAAAGAGAGCGGGAGTAACTACGAGCAGTACTTC. Residues: CATKESGSNYEQYF.

The CDR3 spells CASSKPGKLFF. Written as DNA, the CDR3 is TGTGCCAGCAGCAAACCAGGAAAACTGTTTTTT. This chain uses TRBV7-2 with TRBJ1-4; D uncertain. Trimming took off 5 bases at V and 10 bases at J, with 8 bases between the two ends. Germline CDR1 is SGHTA and CDR2 is FQGNSA. The CDR3 sequence is 11 residues long. The full variable domain, in which reference TRBV7-2 and TRBJ1-4 provide the parts outside the CDR3, is GAGVSQSPSNKVTEKGKDVELRCDPISGHTALYWYRQSLGQGLEFLIYFQGNSAPDKSGLPSDRFSAERTGGSVSTLTIQRTQQEDSAVYLCASSKPGKLFFGSGTQLSVL.

V is TRBV15 and J is TRBJ2-3, with a weak D call TRBD2 (5 bases). The CDR3 consists of 18 residues. The V and J ends lost 2 bases and 2 bases respectively, with 20 bases between them. CDR1 is LNHNV and CDR2 is YYDKDF in the germline V gene (reference sequence). The CDR3 reads CATSRTRLGRGYTDTQYF. The DNA for the CDR3 is TGTGCCACCAGCAGAACCCGGTTAGGACGGGGTTACACAGATACGCAGTATTTT.

The V call is TRBV4-1, the J call TRBJ2-7; D not resolved. With 0 bases removed from V and 0 bases from J, the gap between germline ends came to 6 bases. Germline-derived CDR1 and CDR2 are MGHRA and YSYEKL. The CDR3 is made up of 14 amino acids. CDR3 in amino acids: CASSQDSSSYEQYF. For the CDR3, the DNA is TGCGCCAGCAGCCAAGATTCGAGCTCCTACGAGCAGTACTTC.

The V gene is TRBV2, the J gene TRBJ2-1; 12 nucleotides line up with TRBD1. This CDR3 comprises 15 residues. Germline V lookup: CDR1 SNHLY, CDR2 FYNNEI. V shed 4 bases, J shed 10 bases, and the junction held 8 bases outside the gene matches. In DNA form, the CDR3 reads TGTGCCAGCAGTGGGGACAGGGGGCGCTCCGCGGAGCAGTTCTTC. This sequence encodes CASSGDRGRSAEQFF.

V and J are TRBV19 and TRBJ1-2; 7 positions match TRBD1. The CDR3 contains 14 residues. The V and J ends lost 6 bases and 4 bases, in that order; junction bases with no gene match: 8. From germline, CDR1 is LNHDA and CDR2 SQIVND (reference sequence). Written as DNA, the CDR3 is TGTGCCAGTAGCCGACAGGGCTCGTCCTATGGCTACACCTTC. It translates to CASSRQGSSYGYTF.

This chain uses TRBV5-1 with TRBJ2-7; D possibly matches TRBD1 or TRBD2 (5 bases each). Deletions cut 0 bases from V and 4 bases from J, with 17 bases between. CDR3 length equals 16 residues. Germline assignment: CDR1 SGHRS and CDR2 YFSETQ. CDR3 nucleotide sequence: TGCGCCAGCAGCTTGGAGACAGTCCGGGGCGTTTACGAGCAGTACTTC. Translation: CASSLETVRGVYEQYF.

V is TRBV7-9 and J is TRBJ1-2, with D tentatively TRBD1 (5 bases). CDR1 SEHNR and CDR2 FQNEAQ come from the germline V gene (reference sequence). V was trimmed by 6 bases and J by 6 bases, leaving 14 bases between them. The CDR3 runs to 13 residues. The CDR3 nucleotides are TGTGCCAGCAGAACCGGGGCGGGCGATGGCTACACCTTC. Translation gives CASRTGAGDGYTF.

In its sample, this clone was seen a few times. Other DNA sequences from this sample encode an identical CDR3 as well. The CDR3 DNA sequence: TGCGCCAGCAGCTTAGGGCTAGCTGAAGAGCAGTACTTC. It specifies CASSLGLAEEQYF. The V gene is TRBV5-1, the J gene TRBJ2-7; possibly TRBD2 for D (5 bases). Between the trimmed V and J ends, which lost 2 bases and 7 bases, there was a span of 13 bases. Germline assignment: CDR1 SGHRS and CDR2 YFSETQ. The CDR3 has 13 amino acids.

CDR3 bases: TGCGCCAGCAGCCAAGATCGAGCCCATCCAGCCAAAAACATTCAGTACTTC. Translation: CASSQDRAHPAKNIQYF. The chain has TRBV4-3 and TRBJ2-4; D gene ambiguous. Germline assignment: CDR1 LGHNA and CDR2 YSLEER. This CDR3 has 17 amino acids. Trimming pared 0 bases from V and 0 bases from J, leaving 12 bases between.

The rearrangement joins TRBV19 to TRBJ1-2; 8 bases agree with TRBD1. With V trimmed by 6 bases and J by 7 bases, 10 bases remained unmatched. The CDR3 sequence is 14 residues long. Germline values: CDR1 LNHDA, CDR2 SQIVND (reference sequence). The CDR3 bases are TGTGCCAGTAGGACCGACAGGGGCGATGGTGGCTACACCTTC. Translation: CASRTDRGDGGYTF.

V gene TRBV7-9 combines with J gene TRBJ2-1; D gene unclear. Trimming shortened V by 2 bases and J by 15 bases, and 11 bases separated the two germline ends. The CDR3 covers 11 residues. Germline CDR1 is SEHNR and CDR2 is FQNEAQ (reference sequence). The chain's CDR3 is CASSLWAFLFF. DNA for the CDR3: TGTGCCAGCAGCTTATGGGCCTTTTTGTTCTTC.

The V and J genes are TRBV15 and TRBJ2-7, with D perhaps being TRBD1 or TRBD2 (5 bases each). V dropped 5 bases and J dropped 0 bases, with 14 bases sitting between them. CDR3 length equals 15 residues. Germline V gives CDR1 LNHNV, CDR2 YYDKDF (reference sequence). The CDR3 spells CATSPGRRSSYEQYF. The CDR3 DNA reads as TGTGCCACCAGCCCGGGACGTAGGAGCTCCTACGAGCAGTACTTC.

The chain links TRBV12-5 to TRBJ1-5; D is uncertain. Germline V gives CDR1 LGHNT, CDR2 FRNRAP. This CDR3 is 12 amino acids long. Trimming took 1 base from V and 5 from J, leaving 3 bases between them. This chain's CDR3 is CASGLGDQPQHF. The CDR3 DNA sequence: TGTGCTAGTGGTTTGGGAGATCAGCCCCAGCATTTT. Filled out from reference TRBV12-5 and TRBJ1-5, the complete variable domain reads DARVTQTPRHKVTEMGQEVTMRCQPILGHNTVFWYRQTMMQGLELLAYFRNRAPLDDSGMPKDRFSAEMPDATLATLKIQPSEPRDSAVYFCASGLGDQPQHFGDGTRLSIL.

The chain links TRBV29-1 to TRBJ1-2, with TRBD1 as a possible D gene (6 bases). The V end lost 4 bases, the J end lost 3 bases, and 15 bases lay between the germline ends. The CDR3 length is 14 residues. Germline CDR1 SQVTM, CDR2 ANQGSEA. CDR3 in amino acids: CSVAGAGEDYGYTF. The CDR3, as DNA: TGCAGCGTTGCAGGGGCAGGGGAGGACTATGGCTACACCTTC.

This clone came up once. The gene calls are TRBV4-3 and TRBJ2-7; perhaps TRBD2 as D (6 bases). V was pared by 1 base and J by 5 bases, with 12 bases between. Germline V gives CDR1 LGHNA, CDR2 YSLEER. CDR3 length equals 14 residues. The CDR3 loop is CASSQAPSAHEQYF. The CDR3 DNA reads as TGCGCCAGCAGCCAAGCCCCTAGCGCACACGAGCAGTACTTC.

This rearrangement joins TRBV27 to TRBJ2-7; a weak D match, TRBD2 (5 bases). The CDR3 runs 13 residues. In germline, CDR1 is MNHEY, CDR2 SMNVEV (reference sequence). Trimming left V 8 bases short and J 4 bases short, with 15 bases between. Here the CDR3 reads CASGLRTGYEQYF. The CDR3 coding sequence is TGTGCCAGCGGACTCAGGACGGGGTACGAGCAGTACTTC.

This clone was seen just once. This chain connects TRBV7-7 to TRBJ2-5, with D hard to call. Germline V gives CDR1 SSHAT, CDR2 FNYEAQ (reference sequence). Trimming left V 3 bases short and J 5 bases short, with 7 bases between. This CDR3 is built from 12 residues. DNA for the CDR3: TGTGCCAGCAGCTTGTACGGGGAGACCCAGTACTTC. This translates into CASSLYGETQYF. Full variable domain (remainder filled in from reference TRBV7-7 and TRBJ2-5): GAGVSQSPRYKVTKRGQDVTLRCDPISSHATLYWYQQALGQGPEFLTYFNYEAQPDKSGLPSDRFSAERPEGSISTLTIQRTEQRDSAMYRCASSLYGETQYFGPGTRLLVL.

The CDR3: CASSSGRTLNTEAFF. The CDR3 nucleotides read TGTGCCAGCAGCTCAGGACGGACCTTGAACACTGAAGCTTTCTTT. The V gene is TRBV5-4, the J gene TRBJ1-1; D unclear. The CDR3 spans 15 residues. Trimming pared 3 bases from V and 0 bases from J, leaving 12 bases between. Germline CDR1 SGHNT, CDR2 YYREEE (reference sequence). The whole variable domain, filled in from reference TRBV5-4 and TRBJ1-1, reads ETGVTQSPTHLIKTRGQQVTLRCSSQSGHNTVSWYQQALGQGPQFIFQYYREEENGRGNFPPRFSGLQFPNYSSELNVNALELDDSALYLCASSSGRTLNTEAFFGQGTRLTVV.

The CDR3 protein is CASSLDPSFYEQYF. CDR3 DNA sequence: TGCGCCAGCAGCTTGGACCCAAGTTTCTACGAGCAGTACTTC. The chain is built from TRBV5-1 and TRBJ2-7; no firm D call. CDR3 size: 14 residues. CDR1 and CDR2 (germline): SGHRS, YFSETQ. V was pared by 0 bases and J by 3 bases, with 10 bases between.